The clone carrying this TCR beta chain was detected only a few times. Its specificity is unknown. Findings of the study overall: The TCR gene usage of tumor memory CD4+ T cells clustered together with blood and lymph node memory CD4+ cells and with lymph node naive CD4+ cells.

CDR1 and CDR2 (germline): SEHNR, FQNEAQ (reference sequence). Trimming left V 0 bases short and J 0 bases short, with 10 bases between. CDR3 length: 16 amino acids. Purified naive CD4+ T cells were depleted of CD25+ Tregs. Full-length variable regions came from constant-region reverse primers plus semi-nested Nested Universal Primer A PCR. From the 5' RACE reads, TCRdb called clonotypes with MiXCR, one entry per CDR3 protein. The sample yields 40,000 to 65,000 distinct CDR3 sequences, approximately 25% seen once. The source is a female donor with breast cancer. The chain couples TRBV7-9 to TRBJ2-3; D might be TRBD1 or TRBD2, each matching 5 bases. Sequenced material: tumor-infiltrating naive CD4+ T cells sorted from the breast tumor. Subset defined: naive CD4+ T cells, CD4+CD45RA+CD25-. CDR3 in amino acids: CASSLAGRSSTDTQYF. CDR3 sequence (DNA): TGTGCCAGCAGCTTAGCGGGACGCAGCAGCACAGATACGCAGTATTTT.